Sequencing of this TCR beta chain was carried out in a study of blood T cell repertoires in COVID-19. Germline CDR1 is LNHDA and CDR2 is SQIVND (reference sequence). J was trimmed by 2 bases and V by 4 bases; bases with no gene match: 6. The length of the CDR3 is 15 residues. Donors of Cohort 3 who recovered were those that had two negative PCRs, clearance, or symptom resolution. Generated by immunoSEQ multiplex PCR, the TCRdb table keeps only in-frame clones and is missing some. Of roughly 300,000 clones in the sample, more than 85% were seen once. V is TRBV19 and J is TRBJ2-7; 9 nucleotides line up with TRBD1. The TCR originated in a woman aged 30 to 39 who had recovered from COVID-19. Sequencing was carried out using PBMCs or T cells enriched from blood (not recorded which). Written as DNA, the CDR3 is TGTGCCAGTAGTACCCGGACAGGGGCGGCCTACGAGCAGTACTTC. Translation gives CASSTRTGAAYEQYF.